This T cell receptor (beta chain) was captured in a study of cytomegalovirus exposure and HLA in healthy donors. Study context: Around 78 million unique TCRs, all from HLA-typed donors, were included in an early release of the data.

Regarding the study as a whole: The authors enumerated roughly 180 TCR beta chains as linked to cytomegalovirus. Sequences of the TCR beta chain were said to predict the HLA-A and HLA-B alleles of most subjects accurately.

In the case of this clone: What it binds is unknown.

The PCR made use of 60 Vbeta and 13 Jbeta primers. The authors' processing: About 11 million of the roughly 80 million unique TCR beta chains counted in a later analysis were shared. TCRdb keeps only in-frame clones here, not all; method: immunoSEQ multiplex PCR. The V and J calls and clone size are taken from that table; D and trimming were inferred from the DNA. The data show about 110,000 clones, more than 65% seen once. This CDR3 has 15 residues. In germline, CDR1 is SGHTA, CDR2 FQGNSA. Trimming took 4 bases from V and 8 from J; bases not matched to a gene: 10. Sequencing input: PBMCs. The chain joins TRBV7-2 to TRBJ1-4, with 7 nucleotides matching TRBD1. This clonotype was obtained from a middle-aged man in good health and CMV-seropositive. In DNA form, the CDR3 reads TGTGCCAGCAGCTCGCGATTCCAGGGGGGCGAAAAACTGTTTTTT. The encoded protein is CASSSRFQGGEKLFF.